This T cell receptor (beta chain) stems from a study of identical twins. Findings and caveats of the study: While abundant cord blood beta clonotypes carried fewer insertions, memory repertoires showed no such pattern. Twin-shared out-of-frame alpha sequences were enriched for low generation probability.

TCRdb re-called the 5' RACE reads through MiXCR, storing one row per CDR3 protein. Here the sample spans about 890,000 distinct CDR3 sequences, more than 9% being singletons. The CDR3 runs to 19 residues. The V gene end was trimmed by 1 base and the J gene end by 2 bases; junction bases not matched to a gene: 13. Of note for this clonotype: Antigen: not known.

Healthy Caucasians made up all donors. The data were also submitted as part of a second study, on yellow fever vaccine responses in identical twins.

The chain links TRBV12-3 or TRBV12-4 to TRBJ2-7; TRBD1 agrees at 11 bases. The TCR originated in a woman aged 18-30 years in good health. The specimen sequenced was PBMCs. CDR3 loop: CASSLVSSWTGGEPYEQYF. CDR3 coding DNA: TGTGCCAGCAGTTTAGTGTCCTCCTGGACAGGGGGCGAACCCTACGAGCAGTACTTC.